This T cell receptor (beta chain) was recorded in a study of blood T cell repertoires in COVID-19. In the study overall: Material from acute and convalescent COVID-19 was sourced from the United States, Italy and Spain. Nucleic acid was either cDNA or gDNA, and it came from T cells, B-cell-depleted T cells, or PBMCs.

Original analysis: Quantification of nucleated cells was approximated via reference gene primer amplification. Sequencing used immunoSEQ multiplex PCR; TCRdb keeps in-frame clones, though not all of them. The V and J calls and clone size were taken over from that table, and D and trimming were inferred from the DNA. The profile shows over 90,000 clones, approximately 91% of them singletons. Trimming took off 9 bases at V and 4 bases at J, with 10 bases between the two ends. The germline V gene encodes CDR1 WNHNN and CDR2 SYGVQD (reference sequence). This CDR3 is 12 amino acids long. Sequencing used peripheral blood. The chain uses TRBV10-1 and TRBJ1-5; D may be TRBD1 (6 bases). The sequence came from a woman in her sixties or seventies with acute or convalescent COVID-19. The CDR3 nucleotides are TGCGCCAGTGGAACAGGGAATCAGCCCCAGCATTTT. Amino acids: CASGTGNQPQHF.